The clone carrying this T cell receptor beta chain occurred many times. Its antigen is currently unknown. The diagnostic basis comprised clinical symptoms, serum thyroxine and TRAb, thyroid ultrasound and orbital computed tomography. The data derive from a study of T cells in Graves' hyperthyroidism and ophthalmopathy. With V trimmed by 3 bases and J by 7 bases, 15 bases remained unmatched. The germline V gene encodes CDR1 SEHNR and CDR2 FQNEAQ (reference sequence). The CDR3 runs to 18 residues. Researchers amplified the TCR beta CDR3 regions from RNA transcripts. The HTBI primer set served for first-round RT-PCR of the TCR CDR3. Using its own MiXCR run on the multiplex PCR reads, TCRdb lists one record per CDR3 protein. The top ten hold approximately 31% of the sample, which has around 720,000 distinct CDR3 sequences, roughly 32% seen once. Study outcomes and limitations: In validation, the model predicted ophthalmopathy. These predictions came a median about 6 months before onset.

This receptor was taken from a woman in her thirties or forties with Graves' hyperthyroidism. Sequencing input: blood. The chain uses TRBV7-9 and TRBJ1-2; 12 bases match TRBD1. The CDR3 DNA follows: TGTGCCAGCAGCTTCCACGGGACAGGGGGCGCAGGCACTATTGGCTACACCTTC. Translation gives CASSFHGTGGAGTIGYTF.